Below, one T cell receptor beta chain is given with its context. There is no known antigen for this receptor. No qualities accompany the bases; no much larger clone lies one base away. These data come from a study of graft-versus-host responses after intestinal transplantation (dated by TCRdb to about 2021). Study-wide context: Recipients received multivisceral, liver-intestinal, or isolated intestinal transplants. After intestinal transplantation, graft-versus-host and host-versus-graft alloreactive T cell clones were followed in the graft, circulation and bone marrow using bulk TCR-beta CDR3 sequencing. All recipients received anti-thymocyte globulin induction followed by maintenance tacrolimus and steroids for two to four years. A peak of at least 4% donor T cells among recipient peripheral blood mononuclear cells was the definition used for donor T cell macrochimerism. Alloreactive clones were identified by sequencing pre-transplant mixed lymphocyte reaction products and comparing these products with unstimulated pre-transplant donor and recipient T cells. Rather than going through the commercial service, samples from three later patients were sequenced in-house on an Illumina MiSeq and processed with MiXCR. The cohort enrolled some 24 intestinal transplant recipients, one of whom was a retransplant, and a few patients without pretransplant specimens were excluded.

Study-level results and caveats: High GvH to HvG T cell clonal ratios were observed in the allografts of patients with donor T cell macrochimerism. Peak levels of circulating GvH clones were associated with declines in HvG clones early after transplant. GvH clones turned up in recipient bone marrow, with some appearing earlier in ileal mucosa or blood, a pattern consistent with an intestinal mucosal origin. The conclusions were limited by the relatively low number and heterogeneity of the intestinal transplant patients.

Spanning cysteine to phenylalanine, the CDR3 consists of 17 amino acids. Just the 51-base CDR3 DNA is kept, in frame starting at base 1. The germline V gene (reference sequence) provides CDR1 SGHKS and CDR2 YYEKEE. V is cut back by 2 bases and J by 0 bases, with 10 bases in the junction unmatched. Libraries were built with the immunoSEQ multiplex PCR assay. For most patients, high-throughput TCR-beta CDR3 sequencing of genomic DNA was performed by Adaptive Biotechnologies. In the source study's methods: TCR sequencing data for around 19 patients were retrieved from Adaptive's ImmunoSEQ software; a few other patients were processed with MiXCR and VDJtools. CDR3 nucleotide sequences shared between donor and recipient were removed because the origin of such sequences could not be assigned. To be classed as alloreactive, a clone needed at least 2-fold expansion over unstimulated cells and a minimum CFSE-low frequency of 0.002% (template counts) or 0.001% (read counts). A clone was considered mappable if detected in the sequenced pre-transplant spleen, lymph node, or MLR CFSE-low populations of the donor or recipient. The cumulative frequency of alloreactive clones was calculated as a percentage of all sequences, weighted by copy number. TCRdb retrieved this table from immuneACCESS and kept in-frame rearrangements only. Not all clones are present; in checked studies, unresolved V genes account for under half, and no reason is known for the remainder. V and J calls and clone size follow that table, whereas D and trimming were derived from the DNA. This sample has fewer than 8,500 clones in its table, and nearly 95% of those were observed once. The ten largest account for under 2.5% of the sample.

Blood samples were collected up to 4 times in the first month after transplant and then at least monthly when available. The V and J genes are TRBV5-5 and TRBJ1-2, and 7 junction bases match TRBD1. This TCR was recovered from a human patient who received an intestinal transplant, so some T cells may come from the graft donor. The sequenced sample was PBMCs, obtained 11 days after intestinal transplantation. The CDR3 protein: CASSFSPGTDPNYGYTF. The DNA reads TGTGCCAGCAGCTTTAGCCCCGGGACAGACCCTAACTATGGCTACACCTTC.